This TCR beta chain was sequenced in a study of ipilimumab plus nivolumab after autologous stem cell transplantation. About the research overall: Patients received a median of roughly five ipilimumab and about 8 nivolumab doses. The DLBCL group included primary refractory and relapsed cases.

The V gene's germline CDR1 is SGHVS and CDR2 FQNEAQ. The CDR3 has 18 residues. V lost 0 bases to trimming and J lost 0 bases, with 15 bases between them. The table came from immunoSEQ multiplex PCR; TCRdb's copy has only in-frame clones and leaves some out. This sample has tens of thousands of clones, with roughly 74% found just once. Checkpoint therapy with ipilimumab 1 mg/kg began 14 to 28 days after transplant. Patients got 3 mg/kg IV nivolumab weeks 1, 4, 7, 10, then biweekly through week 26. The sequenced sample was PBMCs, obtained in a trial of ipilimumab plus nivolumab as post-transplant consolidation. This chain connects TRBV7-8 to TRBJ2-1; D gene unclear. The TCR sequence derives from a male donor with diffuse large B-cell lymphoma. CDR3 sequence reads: CASSLAPRGRSSYNEQFF. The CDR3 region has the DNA TGTGCCAGCAGCTTAGCGCCTCGCGGAAGGAGCTCCTACAATGAGCAGTTCTTC.